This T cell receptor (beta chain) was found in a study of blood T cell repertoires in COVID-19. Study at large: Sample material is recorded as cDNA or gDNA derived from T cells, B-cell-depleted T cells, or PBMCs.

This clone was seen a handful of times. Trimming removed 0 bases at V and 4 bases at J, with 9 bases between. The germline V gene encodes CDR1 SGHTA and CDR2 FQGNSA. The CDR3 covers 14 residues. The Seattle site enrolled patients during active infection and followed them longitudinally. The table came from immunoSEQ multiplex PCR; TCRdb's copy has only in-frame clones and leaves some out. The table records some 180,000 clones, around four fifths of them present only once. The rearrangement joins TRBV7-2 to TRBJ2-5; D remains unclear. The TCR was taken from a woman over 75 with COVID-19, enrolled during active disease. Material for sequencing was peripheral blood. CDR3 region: CASSLASGLETQYF. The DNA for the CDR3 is TGTGCCAGCAGCTTAGCCTCCGGTTTAGAGACCCAGTACTTC.